The 10 T cell receptor beta chains presented below share a single source sample, sequenced in a study of cytomegalovirus exposure and HLA in healthy donors (TCRdb year 2017). Library preparation employed the immunoSEQ multiplex PCR assay. For the multiplex PCR, a mixture combining 60 forward primers for TCR Vbeta segments and 13 reverse primers for TCR Jbeta segments was used. What TCRdb holds here is the immuneACCESS table cut down to in-frame rearrangements. Part of the clones is not present; checked against another copy, under half of the missing clones reflect an unresolved V gene, and the others are unexplained. The sample data list fewer than 200,000 clones, and around 80% of these were observed just once. The biggest ten clones account for about 2.2% of the sample. The sequenced sample was PBMCs. The receptor set was obtained from a young woman in good health and CMV-seronegative.

The J gene is TRBJ1-2, the V gene TRBV6-4, with 12 bases aligning to TRBD1. Germline CDR1 is MRHNA and CDR2 is SNTAGT. V lost 3 bases, J lost 8 bases, and 7 bases stayed unmatched. The CDR3 is made up of 15 amino acids. CDR3 amino acids: CASSEGQGASDGYTF. The CDR3 nucleotides are TGTGCCAGCAGTGAGGGACAGGGGGCTTCCGACGGCTACACCTTC.

This chain joins TRBV9 and TRBJ2-1, with TRBD2 matching over 11 bases. The CDR3 runs to 14 residues. V shed 0 bases and J 9 bases; nucleotides not matched to a gene: 2. Germline loops: CDR1 SGDLS, CDR2 YYNGEE. The CDR3 sequence is CASSVALAGVEQFF. The CDR3 bases are TGTGCCAGCAGCGTAGCACTAGCGGGAGTTGAGCAGTTCTTC.

The V gene is TRBV5-1, the J gene TRBJ2-3, with TRBD2 as a possible D gene (7 bases). V dropped 2 bases and J dropped 2 bases, with 12 bases sitting between them. The CDR3 loop spans 15 amino acids. Looked up from germline, CDR1 is SGHRS and CDR2 is YFSETQ. Here the CDR3 DNA reads TGCGCCAGCAGCTTCCGGGGGGCGGCCACAGATACGCAGTATTTT. Translating gives CASSFRGAATDTQYF.

The chain has TRBV6-5 and TRBJ1-6; perhaps TRBD1 as D (6 bases). The germline V and J ends were trimmed by 6 bases and 10 bases, with 16 bases remaining between them. CDR1 is MNHEY and CDR2 is SVGAGI in the germline V gene. The CDR3 covers 14 residues. The CDR3 region is CASSQGQPGSPLHF. The CDR3 nucleotides read TGTGCCAGCAGCCAAGGACAGCCAGGGTCACCCCTCCACTTT.

V is TRBV27 and J is TRBJ2-6; D is perhaps TRBD1 (6 bases). The germline V gene has CDR1 MNHEY and CDR2 SMNVEV (reference sequence). The CDR3 is 16 amino acids. V was trimmed by 5 bases and J by 2 bases, leaving 13 bases between them. The CDR3 spells CASSQGQGPGANVLTF. The CDR3 region has the DNA TGTGCCAGCAGTCAGGGGCAGGGCCCTGGGGCCAACGTCCTGACTTTC.

The V call is TRBV18, the J call TRBJ2-1; the match to TRBD2 covers 8 bases. V shed 4 bases, J shed 7 bases, and the junction held 30 bases outside the gene matches. From germline, CDR1 is KGHSH and CDR2 LQKENI. The CDR3 consists of 22 residues. The CDR3 spells CASSLSGPVLVAGLGPKNEQFF. For the CDR3, the DNA is TGTGCCAGCTCACTGTCTGGTCCGGTTCTCGTAGCGGGGCTCGGCCCCAAGAATGAGCAGTTCTTC. Combining the CDR3 with reference TRBV18 and TRBJ2-1 gives the whole variable domain NAGVMQNPRHLVRRRGQEARLRCSPMKGHSHVYWYRQLPEEGLKFMVYLQKENIIDESGMPKERFSAEFPKEGPSILRIQQVVRGDSAAYFCASSLSGPVLVAGLGPKNEQFFGPGTRLTVL.

The chain couples TRBV27 to TRBJ2-7, with TRBD2 matching 9 bases. V dropped 2 bases and J dropped 4; count of bases not matched to a gene: 6. The CDR3 consists of 15 residues. Germline values: CDR1 MNHEY, CDR2 SMNVEV (reference sequence). This CDR3 is CASSLMASGAYEQYF. The CDR3 DNA reads as TGTGCCAGCAGTTTAATGGCTAGCGGGGCTTACGAGCAGTACTTC.

This clone was seen just once. The CDR3 DNA reads as TGTGCCAGTCACCAACGTGCAGGGGGCTCCCCTGAGTATTTT. Amino acid sequence: CASHQRAGGSPEYF. V is TRBV19 and J is TRBJ2-3; the match to TRBD1 covers 8 bases. CDR1 is LNHDA, CDR2 SQIVND, per germline (reference sequence). This CDR3 contains 14 residues. The trim removed 8 bases at V and 13 bases at J, leaving 17 bases unmatched.

In this sample, this clone turned up a few times. The chain employs TRBV7-8 and TRBJ1-1, with D unclear. CDR3 length: 13 amino acids. Germline lookup yields CDR1 SGHVS and CDR2 FQNEAQ. V shed 6 bases and J shed 2 bases, with 10 bases lying between them. The chain's CDR3 is CASSLEVNTEAFF. CDR3 in DNA: TGTGCCAGCAGTCTAGAGGTAAACACTGAAGCTTTCTTT.

This chain uses TRBV30 with TRBJ1-2; 8 nucleotides line up with TRBD1. The length of the CDR3 is 14 residues. Trimming cost V 4 bases and J 5 bases; bases outside gene matches: 9. Per the germline V gene, CDR1 is GTSNPN and CDR2 is SVGIG (reference sequence). CDR3: CAWKFTDRAYGYTF. In DNA form, the CDR3 reads TGTGCCTGGAAGTTCACGGACAGGGCGTATGGCTACACCTTC. The entire variable domain, with the rest obtained from reference TRBV30 and TRBJ1-2, is as follows: SQTIHQWPATLVQPVGSPLSLECTVEGTSNPNLYWYRQAAGRGLQLLFYSVGIGQISSEVPQNLSASRPQDRQFILSSKKLLLSDSGFYLCAWKFTDRAYGYTFGSGTRLTVV.